The 21 T cell receptor beta chains in this list originate from one sample, sequenced in a study of tumor-infiltrating lymphocytes in primary liver carcinoma. The template, about 550 ng total RNA, yielded TCR beta cDNA made with a constant-region primer. Library construction for TCR beta comprised three nested multiplex PCR rounds performed with slightly modified ARM-PCR. Forward primers for TRBV1-TRBV30 and a C-beta reverse primer served the first two PCR rounds, at around 9 cycles each. A single record per CDR3 protein comes from TCRdb applying MiXCR to the multiplex PCR reads. The table records roughly 45,000 distinct CDR3 sequences, 70% to 85% of them present only once. Co-extraction of both nucleic acids (RNA and DNA) used roughly 18-32 mg of unsorted bulk tissue. Sequenced: liver tumor tissue from sampling region 5. As to subset: tumor region T5, tumor centre. Receptor source: a man in his forties or fifties with primary liver carcinoma and hepatitis B virus infection.

As to this clonotype: Since a much larger clone is just one base distant, this may be a read error. Lacking the conserved final phenylalanine or tryptophan, this CDR3 likely reflects a read error. The V and J genes are TRBV7-8 and TRBJ2-2, with D possibly being TRBD1 (6 bases). The CDR3 sequence is 17 residues long. Germline lookup yields CDR1 SGHVS and CDR2 FQNEAQ. V lost 5 bases, J lost 4 bases, and 20 bases lay in between. The CDR3 DNA sequence: TGTGCCAGCAGCGTCTCCAGAGGGGGATTTATCACCGGGGAGCTGTTTTTA. It encodes CASSVSRGGFITGELFL.

The chain combines TRBV10-1 with TRBJ2-7, with D possibly called TRBD1 or TRBD2 (5 bases each). This CDR3 has 11 amino acids. V was cut by 10 bases and J by 13 bases, with 20 bases left in between. Germline values: CDR1 WNHNN, CDR2 SYGVQD (reference sequence). This chain's CDR3 is CAIPRAGGQYF. Here the CDR3 DNA reads TGCGCCATCCCCAGGGCAGGCGGGCAATACTTC.

A note on this clonotype: One end of the junction varies from germline; a read error may be responsible. This chain connects TRBV11-2 to TRBJ2-7, with a weak D call TRBD1 (6 bases). CDR1 and CDR2 from the germline V gene are SGHAT and FQNNGV. This CDR3 has 15 residues. CDR3 DNA sequence: TGTGCCAGCATCCAATATTCGGGTGGGGGCTACGGGCAGTACTTC. This codes for CASIQYSGGGYGQYF.

Points on this clonotype: The CDR3 end shows no conserved phenylalanine or tryptophan, and so a read error is likely. J is TRBJ2-7 and V is TRBV4-1, with a tentative D call TRBD1 (6 bases). This CDR3 region has 14 residues. Germline V lookup: CDR1 MGHRA, CDR2 YSYEKL. The CDR3 is CASSQDGDMDEQYL. CDR3 DNA: TGCGCCAGCAGCCAAGACGGGGACATGGACGAACAGTACTTG.

About this clonotype itself: A clone one base away is much larger, so this may be a read error. The genes are TRBV9 and TRBJ1-1, with TRBD1 identical over 8 bases. CDR1 and CDR2 (germline): SGDLS, YYNGEE. CDR3 length: 14 residues. In nucleotides, the CDR3 is TGTGCCGGCAGCGCTTTGACAGGGGAGACTGAAGCTTTCTTT. It encodes CAGSALTGETEAFF.

This clonotype was counted ten times or more. The chain joins TRBV7-2 to TRBJ2-2; D call uncertain. The CDR3 is 11 amino acids. The germline CDR1 and CDR2 sequences are SGHTA and FQGNSA. Deletions cut 3 bases from V and 6 bases from J, with 2 bases between. The DNA for the CDR3 is TGTGCCAGCAGCTTTCCCGGGGAGCTGTTTTTT. Amino acid sequence: CASSFPGELFF.

At least ten counts were recorded for this clonotype. The DNA is omitted, as the CDR3 cannot be located on it reliably, and the CDR3 follows TCRdb's listing. The V call is TRBV13, the J call TRBJ1-1; TRBD1 is the table's D call, not checked against the DNA. The CDR3 numbers 11 amino acids, ends counted. Germline V gene sequence: CDR1 PRHDT, CDR2 FYEKMQ (reference sequence). The CDR3 here is CASSVGQGALF.

This clonotype was picked up many times. J is TRBJ2-7 and V is TRBV5-4; D not certain. The CDR3 contains 14 residues. The V gene lost 1 base and the J gene lost 1 base, with 9 bases spanning the gap. CDR1 is SGHNT and CDR2 is YYREEE in the germline V gene (reference sequence). The CDR3: CASSLSGKSYEQYF. The CDR3 nucleotides are TGTGCCAGCAGCTTGTCTGGGAAATCCTACGAGCAGTACTTC.

Regarding this clonotype: Given the absence of the conserved phenylalanine or tryptophan at the CDR3 end, a read error is likely. The V gene is TRBV29-1, the J gene TRBJ2-2, with TRBD1 matching 8 bases. The CDR3 contains 13 residues. The V gene's germline CDR1 is SQVTM and CDR2 ANQGSEA. The CDR3 DNA reads TGCAGCATTGACCAGGGGGCACCCGGGGAGCTGTTTGTT. It specifies CSIDQGAPGELFV.

The chain joins TRBV6-5 to TRBJ2-1; 16 bases are a match to TRBD2. Trimming cost V 11 bases and J 8 bases; bases outside gene matches: 18. This CDR3 has 18 residues. Germline V lookup: CDR1 MNHEY, CDR2 SVGAGI. The CDR3 DNA is TGTGCCGGCTCGTCGGACAGGGGGACTAGCGGGAGGGTGCATGAGCAGTTCTTC. Protein product: CAGSSDRGTSGRVHEQFF.

A note on this clonotype: This may be a read error, as it is one base from a much larger clone. This chain joins TRBV10-3 and TRBJ2-1; D assignment may be TRBD1 or TRBD2 (6 bases each). The CDR3 runs 14 residues. In germline, CDR1 is ENHRY, CDR2 SYGVKD. The V and J ends lost 4 bases and 6 bases respectively, with 13 bases between them. In DNA form, the CDR3 reads TGTGCCATCAGTGGGACTATCAGGGGCAATGAGCAGTTCTTC. This sequence encodes CAISGTIRGNEQFF.

Turning to this clonotype: One end of the junction does not line up with germline, which may come from a read error. J is TRBJ1-5 and V is TRBV5-1, with D uncertain. Germline values: CDR1 SGHRS, CDR2 YFSETQ. CDR3 size: 13 residues. CDR3 sequence reads: CVSSLEPGQPQHF. The CDR3 nucleotides are TGTGTCAGCAGCTTGGAGCCGGGTCAGCCCCAGCATTTT.

By proportion, this clonotype is medium-sized (0.01 to 0.1%). The V and J genes are TRBV11-2 and TRBJ2-5, with D perhaps TRBD2 (7 bases). Trimming took off 5 bases at V and 4 bases at J, with 14 bases between the two ends. This CDR3 contains 14 residues. Looked up from germline, CDR1 is SGHAT and CDR2 is FQNNGV. The CDR3 spells CASSEGGGGETQYF. The CDR3 bases are TGTGCCAGCAGCGAAGGGGGGGGAGGAGAGACCCAGTACTTC.

In regard to this clonotype: A much larger clone differs by one base, so this may be a read error. The chain recombines TRBV5-4 with TRBJ1-6; D is unresolved. CDR3 length equals 14 residues. Germline V gene sequence: CDR1 SGHNT, CDR2 YYREEE (reference sequence). The CDR3 DNA reads TGTGTCAGCAGCTTGGAACACGCTAATTCACCCCTCCACTTT. Translated: CVSSLEHANSPLHF.

The chain couples TRBV29-1 to TRBJ2-1; D perhaps matches TRBD2 (5 bases). Trimming stripped 8 bases from V and 12 bases from J, with 17 bases between. Germline-derived CDR1 and CDR2 are SQVTM and ANQGSEA. This CDR3 has 11 amino acids. DNA for the CDR3: TGCAGCCCCCGAGTGGAGGATGGGCAGTTCTTC. This translates into CSPRVEDGQFF.

This clonotype was counted a single time. Mismatch with germline at one junction end may stem from a read error. J is TRBJ2-1 and V is TRBV11-2, with 14 bases matching TRBD2. This CDR3 is built from 16 residues. CDR1 and CDR2 (germline): SGHAT, FQNNGV. CDR3 in amino acids: CAGSYSSTSGRGCGFF. CDR3 nucleotides: TGTGCCGGCAGCTACTCATCGACTAGCGGGAGGGGATGCGGGTTCTTC.

As concerns this clonotype: A read error may account for a junction end that differs from germline. The rearrangement uses TRBV10-1 and TRBJ1-5; D remains unclear. Germline assignment: CDR1 WNHNN and CDR2 SYGVQD (reference sequence). The CDR3 covers 13 residues. The CDR3 region is CAGSVWAGQPQHF. CDR3 coding DNA: TGCGCCGGCAGTGTGTGGGCGGGTCAGCCCCAGCATTTT.

Details on this clonotype: A read error is likely, as this CDR3 ends without the conserved phenylalanine or tryptophan. This chain connects TRBV29-1 to TRBJ2-7; D gene ambiguous. V lost 3 bases and J lost 5, with 14 bases in between. The germline V gene encodes CDR1 SQVTM and CDR2 ANQGSEA. The CDR3 length is 13 residues. CDR3 DNA: TGCAGCGTTGAGGGGTCGTTGGCAAACGAGCAGTACTTA. Protein product: CSVEGSLANEQYL.

Comment on this clonotype: A junction boundary mismatches the germline segment, possibly from a read error. This chain joins TRBV6-5 and TRBJ1-1, with D possibly TRBD1 on 6 matching bases. The CDR3 totals 15 residues. Per the germline V gene, CDR1 is MNHEY and CDR2 is SVGAGI. CDR3 nucleotides: TGTGCCAGCAGAGACACCGGGACACTGAATACTGAAGCTTTCTTT. Protein product: CASRDTGTLNTEAFF.

As concerns this clonotype: A clone one base away is much larger, so this may be a read error. V usage is TRBV7-9 and J usage is TRBJ2-3; 10 positions agree with TRBD2. CDR1 and CDR2 (germline): SEHNR, FQNEAQ (reference sequence). The CDR3 is made up of 15 amino acids. DNA for the CDR3: TGTGCCAGCAGCCCTAGCGGGAGAAGCATAGATACGCAGTATTTT. It codes for CASSPSGRSIDTQYF. The variable domain in full, completed from reference TRBV7-9 and TRBJ2-3, reads DTGVSQNPRHKITKRGQNVTFRCDPISEHNRLYWYRQTLGQGPEFLTYFQNEAQLEKSRLLSDRFSAERPKGSFSTLEIQRTEQGDSAMYLCASSPSGRSIDTQYFGPGTRLTVL.

A single count supports this clonotype. The V call is TRBV12-3 or TRBV12-4, the J call TRBJ1-1; tentatively, D is TRBD1 (5 bases). The CDR3 is 13 amino acids. V lost 10 bases, J lost 5 bases, and 17 bases lay in between. The CDR3, as DNA: TGTGCCATCAAGGCAGGGTGGAAGACTGAAGCTTTCTTT. This encodes CAIKAGWKTEAFF.